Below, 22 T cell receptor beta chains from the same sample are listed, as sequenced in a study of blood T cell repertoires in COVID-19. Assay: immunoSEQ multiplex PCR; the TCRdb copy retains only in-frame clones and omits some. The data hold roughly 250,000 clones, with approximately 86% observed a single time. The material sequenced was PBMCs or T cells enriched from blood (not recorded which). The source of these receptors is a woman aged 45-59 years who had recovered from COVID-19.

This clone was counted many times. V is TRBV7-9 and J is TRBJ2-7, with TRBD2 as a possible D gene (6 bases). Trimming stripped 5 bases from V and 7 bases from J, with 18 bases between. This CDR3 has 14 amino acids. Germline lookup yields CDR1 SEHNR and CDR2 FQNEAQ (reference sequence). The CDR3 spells CASSLSGTLWEQYF. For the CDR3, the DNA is TGTGCCAGCAGCCTTAGCGGTACACTCTGGGAGCAGTACTTC.

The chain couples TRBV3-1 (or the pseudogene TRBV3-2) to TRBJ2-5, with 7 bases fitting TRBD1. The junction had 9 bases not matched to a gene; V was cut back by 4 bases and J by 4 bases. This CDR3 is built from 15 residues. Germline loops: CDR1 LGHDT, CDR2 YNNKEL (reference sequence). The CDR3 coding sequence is TGTGCCAGCAGCCCCGAACAGGGGATGTCAGAGACCCAGTACTTC. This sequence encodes CASSPEQGMSETQYF.

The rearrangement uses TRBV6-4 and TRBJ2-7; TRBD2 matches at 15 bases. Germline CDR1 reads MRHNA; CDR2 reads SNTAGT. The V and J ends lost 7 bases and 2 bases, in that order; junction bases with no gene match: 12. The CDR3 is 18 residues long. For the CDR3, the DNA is TGTGCCAGCACTCGAGGGGGACTAGCGGGAGGCCTCCCCTACGAGCAGTACTTC. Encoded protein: CASTRGGLAGGLPYEQYF.

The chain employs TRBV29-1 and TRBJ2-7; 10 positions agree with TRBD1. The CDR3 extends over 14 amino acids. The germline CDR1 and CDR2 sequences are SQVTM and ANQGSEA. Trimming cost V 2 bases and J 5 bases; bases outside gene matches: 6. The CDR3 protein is CSVEYGTGVHEQYF. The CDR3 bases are TGCAGCGTTGAATACGGGACAGGGGTCCACGAGCAGTACTTC.

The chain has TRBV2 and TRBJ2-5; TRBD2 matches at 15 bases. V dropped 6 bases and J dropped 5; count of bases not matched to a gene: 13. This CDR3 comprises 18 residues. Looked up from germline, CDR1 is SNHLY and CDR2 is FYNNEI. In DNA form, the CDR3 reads TGTGCCAGCAGAAGCGGACTAGCGGGAGGGAGGGGGCACGAGACCCAGTACTTC. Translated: CASRSGLAGGRGHETQYF. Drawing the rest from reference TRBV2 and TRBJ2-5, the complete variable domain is EPEVTQTPSHQVTQMGQEVILRCVPISNHLYFYWYRQILGQKVEFLVSFYNNEISEKSEIFDDQFSVERPDGSNFTLKIRSTKLEDSAMYFCASRSGLAGGRGHETQYFGPGTRLLVL.

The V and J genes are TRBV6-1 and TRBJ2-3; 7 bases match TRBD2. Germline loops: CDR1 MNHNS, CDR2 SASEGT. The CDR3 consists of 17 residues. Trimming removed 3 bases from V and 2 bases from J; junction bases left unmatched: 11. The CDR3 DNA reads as TGTGCCAGCAGTGAGGGGAGCTGGCGGGAGAACACAGATACGCAGTATTTT. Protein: CASSEGSWRENTDTQYF.

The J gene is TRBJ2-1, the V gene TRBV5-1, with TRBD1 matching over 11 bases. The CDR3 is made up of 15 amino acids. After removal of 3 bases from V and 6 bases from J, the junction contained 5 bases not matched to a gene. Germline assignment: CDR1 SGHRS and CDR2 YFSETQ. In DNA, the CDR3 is TGCGCCAGCAGCTCAGGGACAGGGGGTGGCAATGAGCAGTTCTTC. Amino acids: CASSSGTGGGNEQFF.

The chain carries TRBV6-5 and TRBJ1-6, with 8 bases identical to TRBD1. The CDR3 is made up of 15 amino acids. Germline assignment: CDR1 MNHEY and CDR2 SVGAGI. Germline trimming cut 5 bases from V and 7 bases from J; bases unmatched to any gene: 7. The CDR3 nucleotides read TGTGCCAGCAGTAAGACAGGGGTTTCGAATTCACCCCTCCACTTT. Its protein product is CASSKTGVSNSPLHF.

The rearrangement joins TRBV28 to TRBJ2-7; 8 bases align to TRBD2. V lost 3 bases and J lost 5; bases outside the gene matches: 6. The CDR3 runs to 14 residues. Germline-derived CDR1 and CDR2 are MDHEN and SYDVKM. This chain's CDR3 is CASSFSGSLHEQYF. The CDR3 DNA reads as TGTGCCAGCAGTTTCAGCGGGAGTCTACACGAGCAGTACTTC.

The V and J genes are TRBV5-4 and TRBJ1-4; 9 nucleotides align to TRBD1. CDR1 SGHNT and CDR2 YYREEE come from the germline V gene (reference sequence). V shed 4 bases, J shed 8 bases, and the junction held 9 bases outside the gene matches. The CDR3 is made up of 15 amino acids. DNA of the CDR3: TGTGCCAGCAGCAGAACTCGGGACAGGGAAGAAAAACTGTTTTTT. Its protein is CASSRTRDREEKLFF.

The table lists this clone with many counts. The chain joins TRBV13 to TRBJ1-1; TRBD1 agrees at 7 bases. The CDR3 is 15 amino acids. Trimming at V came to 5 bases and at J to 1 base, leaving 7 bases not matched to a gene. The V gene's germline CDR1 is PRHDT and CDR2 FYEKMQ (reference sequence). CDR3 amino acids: CASSQGGTTNTEAFF. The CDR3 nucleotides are TGTGCCAGCAGCCAGGGGGGCACGACGAACACTGAAGCTTTCTTT.

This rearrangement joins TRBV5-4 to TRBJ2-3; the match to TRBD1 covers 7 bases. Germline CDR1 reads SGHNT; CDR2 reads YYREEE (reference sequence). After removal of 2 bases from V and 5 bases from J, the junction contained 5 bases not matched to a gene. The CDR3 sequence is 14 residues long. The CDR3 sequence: CASSLGGRRDTQYF. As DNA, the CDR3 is TGTGCCAGCAGCTTAGGGGGCCGGAGAGATACGCAGTATTTT.

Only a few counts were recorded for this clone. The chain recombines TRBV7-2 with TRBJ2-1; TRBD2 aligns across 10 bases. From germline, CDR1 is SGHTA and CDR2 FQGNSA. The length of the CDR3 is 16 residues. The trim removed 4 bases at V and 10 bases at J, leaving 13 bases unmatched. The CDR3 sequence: CASSSKAGGLQSEQFF. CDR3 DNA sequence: TGTGCCAGCAGCTCCAAAGCGGGAGGGCTACAATCGGAGCAGTTCTTC. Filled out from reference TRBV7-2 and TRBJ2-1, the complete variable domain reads GAGVSQSPSNKVTEKGKDVELRCDPISGHTALYWYRQSLGQGLEFLIYFQGNSAPDKSGLPSDRFSAERTGGSVSTLTIQRTQQEDSAVYLCASSSKAGGLQSEQFFGPGTRLTVL.

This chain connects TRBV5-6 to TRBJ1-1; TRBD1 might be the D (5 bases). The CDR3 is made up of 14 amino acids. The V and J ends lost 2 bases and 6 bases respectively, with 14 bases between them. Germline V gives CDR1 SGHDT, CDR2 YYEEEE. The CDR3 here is CASSFFDRPAEAFF. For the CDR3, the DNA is TGTGCCAGCAGCTTCTTTGACAGACCGGCTGAAGCTTTCTTT.

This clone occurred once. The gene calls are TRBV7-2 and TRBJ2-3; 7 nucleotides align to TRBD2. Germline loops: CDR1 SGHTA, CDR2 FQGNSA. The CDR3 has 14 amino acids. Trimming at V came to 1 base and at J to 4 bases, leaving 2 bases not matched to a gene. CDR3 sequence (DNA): TGTGCCAGCAGCTTAGGACTAGCCTCAGATACGCAGTATTTT. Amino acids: CASSLGLASDTQYF.

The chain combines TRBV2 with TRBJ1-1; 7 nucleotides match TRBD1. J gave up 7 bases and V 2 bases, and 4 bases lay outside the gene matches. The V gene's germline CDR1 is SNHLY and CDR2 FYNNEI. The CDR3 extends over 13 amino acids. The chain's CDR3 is CASSEIRQGEAFF. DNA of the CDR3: TGTGCCAGCAGTGAAATTAGACAGGGTGAAGCTTTCTTT.

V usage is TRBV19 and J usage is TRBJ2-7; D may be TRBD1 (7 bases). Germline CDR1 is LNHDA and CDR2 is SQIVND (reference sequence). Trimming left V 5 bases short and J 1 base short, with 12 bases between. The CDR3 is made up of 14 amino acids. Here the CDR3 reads CASSGGGFSYEQYF. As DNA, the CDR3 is TGTGCCAGTAGTGGAGGGGGCTTTTCCTACGAGCAGTACTTC.

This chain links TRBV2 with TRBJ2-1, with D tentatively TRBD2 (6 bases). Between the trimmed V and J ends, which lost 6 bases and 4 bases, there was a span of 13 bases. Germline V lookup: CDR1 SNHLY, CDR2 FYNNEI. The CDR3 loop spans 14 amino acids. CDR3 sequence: CASRTGVLYNEQFF. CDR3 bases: TGTGCCAGCAGGACGGGAGTCCTGTACAATGAGCAGTTCTTC.

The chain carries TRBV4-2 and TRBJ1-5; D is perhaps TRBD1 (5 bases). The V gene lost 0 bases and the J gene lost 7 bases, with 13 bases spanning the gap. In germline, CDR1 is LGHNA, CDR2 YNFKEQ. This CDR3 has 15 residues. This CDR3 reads CASSQDLGGGQPQHF. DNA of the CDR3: TGTGCCAGCAGCCAAGATCTTGGGGGAGGACAGCCCCAGCATTTT.

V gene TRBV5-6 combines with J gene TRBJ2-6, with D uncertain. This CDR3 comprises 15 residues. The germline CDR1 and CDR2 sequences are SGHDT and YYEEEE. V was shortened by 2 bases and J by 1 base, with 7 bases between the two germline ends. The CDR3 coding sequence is TGTGCCAGCAGCTTTAGTCCGTCTGGGGCCAACGTCCTGACTTTC. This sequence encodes CASSFSPSGANVLTF.

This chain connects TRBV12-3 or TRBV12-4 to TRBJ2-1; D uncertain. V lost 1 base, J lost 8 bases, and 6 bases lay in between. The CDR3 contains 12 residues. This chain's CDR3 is CASSLVRDEQFF. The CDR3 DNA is TGTGCCAGCAGTTTAGTCCGGGATGAGCAGTTCTTC.

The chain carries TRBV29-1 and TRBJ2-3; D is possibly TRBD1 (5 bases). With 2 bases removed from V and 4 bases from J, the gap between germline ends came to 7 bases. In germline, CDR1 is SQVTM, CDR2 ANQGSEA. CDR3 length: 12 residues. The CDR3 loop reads CSVESTADTQYF. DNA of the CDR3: TGCAGCGTTGAATCGACAGCAGATACGCAGTATTTT.